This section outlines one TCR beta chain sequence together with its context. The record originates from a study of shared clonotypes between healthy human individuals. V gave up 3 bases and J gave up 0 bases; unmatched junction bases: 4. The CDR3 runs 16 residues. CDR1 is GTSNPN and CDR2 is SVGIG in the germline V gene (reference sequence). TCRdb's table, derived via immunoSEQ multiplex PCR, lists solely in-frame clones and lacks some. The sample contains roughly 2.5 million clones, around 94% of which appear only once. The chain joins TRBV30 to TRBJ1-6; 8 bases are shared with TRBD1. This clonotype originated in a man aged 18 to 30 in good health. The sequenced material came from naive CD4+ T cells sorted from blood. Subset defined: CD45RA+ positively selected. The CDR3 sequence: CAWSGDRSSYNSPLHF. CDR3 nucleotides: TGTGCCTGGAGCGGGGACAGGAGCTCCTATAATTCACCCCTCCACTTT.